The rows below give T cell receptor beta chains drawn from one sample of a study of blood T cell repertoires in COVID-19. Generated by immunoSEQ multiplex PCR, the TCRdb table keeps only in-frame clones and is missing some. The repertoire holds about 220,000 clones, with 80% to 90% as singletons. The sequenced sample consisted of PBMCs or T cells enriched from blood (not recorded which). The receptors stem from a woman aged 18-35 years in a cohort exposed to, infected with or recovered from COVID-19 (not recorded which). CDR3s include the opening cysteine and the closing phenylalanine or tryptophan. The order of the fields is V gene, clone size, J gene, D gene, CDR3 protein, CDR3 DNA. A D gene is named only where the DNA matches it firmly. Rows give clone size only sometimes, using once, few, many, or a class for an expanded clone.

TRBV6-5	.	TRBJ2-2	TRBD1	CASRSNRGPGELFF	TGTGCCAGCAGATCCAACAGGGGCCCCGGGGAGCTGTTTTTT
TRBV12-3/TRBV12-4	.	TRBJ1-5	.	CASSLTREQPQHF	TGTGCCAGCAGTTTAACTCGGGAGCAGCCCCAGCATTTT
TRBV25-1	.	TRBJ2-7	.	CASARGVSSYEQYF	TGTGCCAGCGCGCGAGGAGTAAGCTCCTACGAGCAGTACTTC
TRBV3-1/TRBV3-2	.	TRBJ1-6	.	CASSPGLSNSPLHF	TGTGCCAGCAGCCCTGGACTGTCTAATTCACCCCTCCACTTT
TRBV11-3	.	TRBJ1-3	.	CASSLFRGSGNTIYF	TGTGCCAGCAGCTTGTTCAGAGGGAGCGGAAACACCATATATTTT
TRBV28	.	TRBJ1-2	TRBD1	CASLSGGPYGYTF	TGTGCCAGTCTATCAGGGGGCCCTTATGGCTACACCTTC
TRBV5-5	.	TRBJ2-5	TRBD1	CASSLVFGTGEETQYF	TGTGCCAGCAGCTTGGTCTTTGGGACAGGGGAAGAGACCCAGTACTTC
TRBV3-1/TRBV3-2	.	TRBJ1-5	.	CASSQVGDQPQHF	TGTGCCAGCAGCCAAGTAGGGGATCAGCCCCAGCATTTT
TRBV5-8	.	TRBJ1-4	.	CASSPTGEGDEKLFF	TGTGCCAGCAGCCCTACCGGGGAAGGTGATGAAAAACTGTTTTTT
TRBV28	.	TRBJ1-5	.	CASSFFLRGNQPQHF	TGTGCCAGCAGTTTCTTCCTACGGGGAAATCAGCCCCAGCATTTT
TRBV25-1	.	TRBJ1-1	TRBD1	CASSDMDRVGTEAFF	TGTGCCAGCAGTGATATGGACAGGGTGGGCACTGAAGCTTTCTTT
TRBV19	.	TRBJ1-2	.	CASSIRRSYGYTF	TGTGCCAGTAGTATACGGAGAAGCTATGGCTACACCTTC
TRBV11-3	once	TRBJ1-2	.	CASASGGGYTF	TGTGCCAGCGCCTCTGGGGGGGGCTACACCTTC
TRBV7-8	.	TRBJ2-3	TRBD2	CASSLRLAGGPSTDTQYF	TGTGCCAGCAGCCTAAGACTAGCGGGGGGGCCGAGCACAGATACGCAGTATTTT
TRBV11-3	once	TRBJ2-1	.	CASSLVPSSYNEQFF	TGTGCCAGCAGCTTAGTACCGAGCTCCTACAATGAGCAGTTCTTC
TRBV2	.	TRBJ1-3	.	CASSHPQATGNTIYF	TGTGCCAGCAGCCATCCCCAAGCGACTGGAAACACCATATATTTT
TRBV10-1	.	TRBJ2-7	TRBD1	CASSDPPGTGGSEQYF	TGCGCCAGCAGTGACCCGCCCGGGACAGGGGGGTCCGAGCAGTACTTC
TRBV5-1	.	TRBJ1-5	.	CASKGDSNQPQHF	TGCGCCAGCAAAGGGGATAGCAATCAGCCCCAGCATTTT
TRBV2	.	TRBJ1-4	.	CACEQGANEKLFF	TGTGCCTGTGAACAGGGTGCTAATGAAAAACTGTTTTTT
TRBV15	.	TRBJ1-2	TRBD1	CATSRDRRGDVYGYTF	TGTGCCACCAGCAGAGATCGCAGGGGGGATGTCTATGGCTACACCTTC
TRBV21-1	.	TRBJ1-6	.	CASSKHRRTGGRNSPLHF	TGTGCCAGCAGCAAACATAGGCGGACAGGAGGAAGGAATTCACCCCTCCACTTT
TRBV4-2	.	TRBJ2-7	TRBD1	CASSQEPMFGTGGEQYF	TGTGCCAGCAGCCAAGAACCCATGTTTGGGACAGGGGGCGAGCAGTACTTC
TRBV19	.	TRBJ1-2	.	CASRETGTLNYGYTF	TGTGCCAGTAGAGAGACCGGGACTTTAAACTATGGCTACACCTTC
TRBV9	once	TRBJ1-6	.	CASSSALGGGATNSPLHF	TGTGCCAGCAGCTCGGCCCTTGGCGGCGGAGCTACGAATTCACCCCTCCACTTT
TRBV19	once	TRBJ1-3	TRBD1	CASGSKRDRGRNTIYF	TGTGCCAGCGGATCCAAAAGGGACAGGGGAAGAAACACCATATATTTT